This entry lists 20 T cell receptor beta chains sequenced from one sample in a study of OX40 agonist ivuxolimab in advanced cancers. The library was built by means of the immunoSEQ multiplex PCR assay. TCRdb holds this immuneACCESS table with in-frame rearrangements only. Some clones are missing; in checked studies, unresolved V genes explain under half, and the rest has no known cause. Across this sample there are about 100,000 clones, with under 95% seen only once. The top ten constitute roughly 1.3% of the sample. The sample was CD4+ or CD8+ T cells sorted from blood, taken in a trial of the OX40 agonist ivuxolimab. Receptors were obtained from an adult with an advanced solid tumor such as melanoma, head and neck, liver or kidney cancer.

The sample holds one count of this clone. The J gene is TRBJ2-1, the V gene TRBV28; D not certain. Between the trimmed V and J ends, which lost 5 bases and 4 bases, there was a span of 12 bases. CDR1 and CDR2 from the germline V gene are MDHEN and SYDVKM. This CDR3 spans 14 amino acids. The CDR3 reads CASSPPGSYNEQFF. DNA of the CDR3: TGTGCCAGCAGTCCCCCGGGCTCTTACAATGAGCAGTTCTTC.

V is TRBV16 and J is TRBJ2-7, with TRBD2 matching over 8 bases. The CDR3 consists of 16 residues. Losses at the gene ends were 3 bases for V and 2 bases for J; bases not matched to a gene: 9. CDR1 is KGHSY, CDR2 FQNENV, per germline. CDR3 nucleotides: TGTGCCAGCAGCCAGTACTTTACCGGGAGGGCCTACGAGCAGTACTTC. Its protein product is CASSQYFTGRAYEQYF. Variable domain in full (rest from reference TRBV16 and TRBJ2-7): GEEVAQTPKHLVRGEGQKAKLYCAPIKGHSYVFWYQQVLKNEFKFLISFQNENVFDETGMPKERFSAKCLPNSPCSLEIQATKLEDSAVYFCASSQYFTGRAYEQYFGPGTRLTVT.

The rearrangement uses TRBV15 and TRBJ1-4, with TRBD1 matching 7 bases. J gave up 6 bases and V 5 bases, and 12 bases lay outside the gene matches. The CDR3 runs 16 residues. Germline-derived CDR1 and CDR2 are LNHNV and YYDKDF (reference sequence). The CDR3 protein is CATSPQDRPVDEKLFF. The CDR3 coding sequence is TGTGCCACCAGCCCCCAGGACAGGCCTGTAGATGAAAAACTGTTTTTT.

The chain has TRBV6-1 and TRBJ2-6; tentatively, D is TRBD2 (6 bases). Germline lookup yields CDR1 MNHNS and CDR2 SASEGT. Deletions cut 4 bases from V and 0 bases from J, with 7 bases between. This CDR3 has 15 amino acids. The DNA for the CDR3 is TGTGCCAGCAGTGGGGAGGACTCTGGGGCCAACGTCCTGACTTTC. Amino acid sequence: CASSGEDSGANVLTF.

The chain joins TRBV4-2 to TRBJ1-6; D gene uncertain. This CDR3 has 18 amino acids. Germline CDR1 is LGHNA and CDR2 is YNFKEQ. Trimming took off 0 bases at V and 7 bases at J, with 19 bases between the two ends. The CDR3 spells CASSQDMRAAPRNSPLHF. The CDR3 DNA sequence: TGTGCCAGCAGCCAAGATATGAGGGCAGCTCCCCGAAATTCACCCCTCCACTTT.

V is TRBV30 and J is TRBJ1-6; no reliable D call. This CDR3 contains 11 residues. Trimming pared 8 bases from V and 6 bases from J, leaving 8 bases between. CDR1 is GTSNPN, CDR2 SVGIG, per germline (reference sequence). The CDR3 DNA sequence: TGTGCCCCATGTAGTAATTCACCCCTCCACTTT. Protein sequence: CAPCSNSPLHF.

This clone was counted a single time. This chain joins TRBV19 and TRBJ2-7; 12 nucleotides match TRBD1. The CDR3 runs 16 residues. In germline, CDR1 is LNHDA, CDR2 SQIVND (reference sequence). J was trimmed by 0 bases and V by 3 bases; bases with no gene match: 3. This chain's CDR3 is CASSIPGQGASYEQYF. DNA for the CDR3: TGTGCCAGTAGTATTCCGGGACAGGGGGCCTCCTACGAGCAGTACTTC. Full variable domain (remainder filled in from reference TRBV19 and TRBJ2-7): DGGITQSPKYLFRKEGQNVTLSCEQNLNHDAMYWYRQDPGQGLRLIYYSQIVNDFQKGDIAEGYSVSREKKESFPLTVTSAQKNPTAFYLCASSIPGQGASYEQYFGPGTRLTVT.

V and J are TRBV7-2 and TRBJ2-7, with D perhaps TRBD2 (6 bases). The germline V and J ends were trimmed by 1 base and 2 bases, with 9 bases remaining between them. This CDR3 is 14 amino acids long. CDR1 is SGHTA, CDR2 FQGNSA, per germline. In DNA, the CDR3 is TGTGCCAGCAGCTTAGGACTAGACCCCTACGAGCAGTACTTC. Protein: CASSLGLDPYEQYF.

The rearrangement uses TRBV6-4 and TRBJ1-4; D unclear. In germline, CDR1 is MRHNA, CDR2 SNTAGT. CDR3 length: 15 amino acids. Between the trimmed V and J ends, which lost 3 bases and 4 bases, there was a span of 12 bases. CDR3 nucleotides: TGTGCCAGCAGTGATCTCCCCGGCTTTAATGAAAAACTGTTTTTT. Translated, it gives CASSDLPGFNEKLFF.

The CDR3 sequence is CASSPGGGDEQFF. The CDR3, as DNA: TGTGCCAGCTCCCCCGGGGGAGGGGATGAGCAGTTCTTC. V usage is TRBV18 and J usage is TRBJ2-1, with 7 bases aligning to TRBD2. This CDR3 comprises 13 residues. Trimming took 6 bases from V and 8 from J; bases not matched to a gene: 7. CDR1 is KGHSH and CDR2 is LQKENI in the germline V gene.

The V gene is TRBV4-3, the J gene TRBJ2-3, with TRBD2 matching 9 bases. CDR1 LGHNA and CDR2 YSLEER come from the germline V gene. J lost 3 bases, V lost 1 base, and 8 bases had no gene match. The length of the CDR3 is 17 residues. The CDR3 loop is CASSQGSGLAKTDTQYF. The CDR3 DNA sequence: TGCGCCAGCAGCCAAGGATCCGGACTAGCGAAAACAGATACGCAGTATTTT.

The chain recombines TRBV25-1 with TRBJ2-5; 11 bases agree with TRBD1. Germline V gene sequence: CDR1 MGHDK, CDR2 SYGVNS. The CDR3 runs to 17 residues. Losses at the gene ends were 4 bases for V and 5 bases for J; bases not matched to a gene: 12. The CDR3 sequence is CASSGWGGQGAVETQYF. In DNA form, the CDR3 reads TGTGCCAGCAGTGGTTGGGGCGGACAGGGGGCAGTGGAGACCCAGTACTTC. The complete variable domain, with remaining parts taken from reference TRBV25-1 and TRBJ2-5, reads EADIYQTPRYLVIGTGKKITLECSQTMGHDKMYWYQQDPGMELHLIHYSYGVNSTEKGDLSSESTVSRIRTEHFPLTLESARPSHTSQYLCASSGWGGQGAVETQYFGPGTRLLVL.

This sequence joins TRBV28 and TRBJ2-1; possibly TRBD2 for D (6 bases). V gave up 3 bases and J gave up 7 bases, with 16 bases separating them. This CDR3 contains 15 residues. CDR1 MDHEN and CDR2 SYDVKM come from the germline V gene. This chain's CDR3 is CASSLAARGGNEQFF. The CDR3 region has the DNA TGTGCCAGCAGTTTGGCGGCCCGTGGGGGGAATGAGCAGTTCTTC.

Worth noting for this clone: Other DNA sequences in this sample translate to the same CDR3. This rearrangement joins TRBV9 to TRBJ2-2; 11 bases are shared with TRBD2. CDR1 and CDR2 (germline): SGDLS, YYNGEE. With 4 bases clipped from V and 1 base from J, the junction kept 6 bases outside the gene matches. CDR3 size: 17 residues. The CDR3 DNA reads TGTGCCAGCAGCCCCCGGCTAGCGGGAGGGAACACCGGGGAGCTGTTTTTT. It translates to CASSPRLAGGNTGELFF.

V gene TRBV7-8 combines with J gene TRBJ1-2, with unresolved D. Trimming took off 1 base at V and 5 bases at J, with 11 bases between the two ends. The germline CDR1 and CDR2 sequences are SGHVS and FQNEAQ. This CDR3 region has 14 residues. CDR3 in amino acids: CASSLGSEGYGYTF. In nucleotides, the CDR3 is TGTGCCAGCAGCTTAGGCTCCGAGGGTTATGGCTACACCTTC.

There are a few counts of this clone. This chain links TRBV2 with TRBJ2-7; 7 positions match TRBD1. This CDR3 spans 13 amino acids. Germline V lookup: CDR1 SNHLY, CDR2 FYNNEI. Trimming cost V 7 bases and J 2 bases; bases outside gene matches: 5. In nucleotides, the CDR3 is TGTGCCAGCATGAGGCAGGGGGCCTACGAGCAGTACTTC. Residues: CASMRQGAYEQYF.

The chain uses TRBV7-8 and TRBJ2-3; tentatively, D is TRBD2 (6 bases). This CDR3 contains 14 residues. CDR1 is SGHVS, CDR2 FQNEAQ, per germline. Trimming pared 4 bases from V and 2 bases from J, leaving 10 bases between. The CDR3 DNA follows: TGTGCCAGCAGCTCGGGGGTAGACACAGATACGCAGTATTTT. Translated: CASSSGVDTDTQYF.

The chain has TRBV7-9 and TRBJ2-2, with 9 nucleotides matching TRBD1. Losses at the gene ends were 0 bases for V and 4 bases for J; bases not matched to a gene: 3. The V gene's germline CDR1 is SEHNR and CDR2 FQNEAQ (reference sequence). The length of the CDR3 is 16 residues. CDR3 in DNA: TGTGCCAGCAGCTTAGCACAGGGGGCAGGCACCGGGGAGCTGTTTTTT. This translates into CASSLAQGAGTGELFF.

J is TRBJ2-3 and V is TRBV9; 10 nucleotides align to TRBD2. V shed 3 bases, J shed 3 bases, and the junction held 7 bases outside the gene matches. The CDR3 extends over 16 amino acids. Germline CDR1 reads SGDLS; CDR2 reads YYNGEE. The CDR3 DNA follows: TGTGCCAGCAGCGCCACCTCTAGCGGGAGTACAGATACGCAGTATTTT. Encoded protein: CASSATSSGSTDTQYF. The full variable domain, its missing parts supplied by reference TRBV9 and TRBJ2-3, is DSGVTQTPKHLITATGQRVTLRCSPRSGDLSVYWYQQSLDQGLQFLIQYYNGEERAKGNILERFSAQQFPDLHSELNLSSLELGDSALYFCASSATSSGSTDTQYFGPGTRLTVL.

This chain links TRBV6-6 with TRBJ2-7; unclear D gene. This CDR3 spans 14 amino acids. V lost 8 bases and J lost 0, with 14 bases in between. The V gene's germline CDR1 is MNHNY and CDR2 SVGAGI (reference sequence). In DNA form, the CDR3 reads TGTGCCAGCTTCACCACATTCCCCTCCTACGAGCAGTACTTC. Amino acid sequence: CASFTTFPSYEQYF.